These T cell receptor beta chains were read from a single sample in a study of CXCR3-negative and CXCR3-positive naive CD8 T cells. From its re-call of the 5' RACE reads, TCRdb lists each CDR3 protein once, without DNA. The listing contains more than 70,000 distinct CDR3 sequences. The sample taken for sequencing was naive CXCR3+ CD8+ T cells from blood. These receptors were taken from a human donor in good health. Some clones in this sample may be carry-over from other donors' samples. CDR3s include the opening cysteine and the closing phenylalanine or tryptophan.

v_gene,j_gene,CDR3aa
TRBV28,TRBJ2-7,CASSSGQNLYEQYF
TRBV7-9,TRBJ2-7,CASSLGGIGVYEQYF
TRBV28,TRBJ1-1,CASSFGGDTEAFF
TRBV7-9,TRBJ1-2,CATQLLQYGYTF
TRBV28,TRBJ2-3,CASSTRDTQYF
TRBV7-2,TRBJ1-1,CASSLMGGTEAFF
TRBV12-3/TRBV12-4,TRBJ1-2,CASAGSSHGYTF
TRBV7-3,TRBJ2-6,CASSLQGNGANVLTF
TRBV7-2,TRBJ2-2,CASSLRSGPNTGELFF
TRBV29-1,TRBJ1-2,CSVGAEDDYGYTF
TRBV5-1,TRBJ1-5,CASSLGGSYNQPQHF
TRBV28,TRBJ2-7,CASRIDGSYEQHF
TRBV29-1,TRBJ2-7,CSVASSSYEQYF
TRBV14,TRBJ2-7,CASSQHLEPAYEQYF
TRBV10-3,TRBJ1-5,CAISAQDRGSNQPQHF
TRBV6-6,TRBJ2-7,CASSYEGGLDEQYF
TRBV29-1,TRBJ2-2,CSVEAGTDTGELFF
TRBV28,TRBJ2-7,CASSYATYEQYF
TRBV28,TRBJ2-7,CASSFTSPYEQYF
TRBV28,TRBJ2-7,CASSLSAVSPYEQYF
TRBV7-6,TRBJ2-7,CASSLGAGTTPTSLEQYF
TRBV28,TRBJ1-5,CASSPGQGLWAPQHF
TRBV7-7,TRBJ2-2,CASRPRTDANTGELFF
TRBV4-2,TRBJ2-2,CASSQTDGGAGELFF
TRBV13,TRBJ2-7,CASSPTSGINEQYF
TRBV2,TRBJ2-5,CAGDSGTQETQYF
TRBV27,TRBJ1-3,CASRTDSYSGNTIYF
TRBV6-5,TRBJ2-3,CASSYSPGPTDTQYF
TRBV4-2,TRBJ2-6,CASSQDDGANVLTF
TRBV4-1,TRBJ1-2,CARSQVKTGDYYGYTF
TRBV6-5,TRBJ1-5,CASSWDTGQPQHF
TRBV5-1,TRBJ2-7,CASTLTGGDFEQYF
TRBV24-1,TRBJ2-7,CATSDSLAYEQYF
TRBV29-1,TRBJ2-3,CSVEAGFADTQYF